Shown below are 2 T cell receptor beta chains from a single sample sequenced in a study of tumor-infiltrating lymphocytes in primary liver carcinoma (dated by TCRdb to 2017 to 2019). The sequencer was an Illumina HiSeq 2500. Starting from approximately 500 ng total RNA, TCRbeta-specific cDNA was produced by reverse transcription with a constant-region primer and ProtoScript II reverse transcriptase. Construction of the TCRbeta libraries relied on three nested rounds of multiplex PCR, following a slightly modified ARM-PCR procedure. Each of the first two PCR rounds ran for approximately 10 cycles using multiplex TRBV1-TRBV30 forward primers together with a Cbeta reverse primer. Starting from the raw public reads, TCRdb applied fastp trimming at Q25, assembled clones with MiXCR and retained in-frame beta chains. Entries are consolidated by CDR3 protein sequence, retaining the most common genes and DNA. The sample table holds about 96,000 distinct CDR3 sequences, of which approximately 68% were seen once. The biggest ten clones account for around 25% of the sample.

Without any cell sorting, total RNA and DNA were extracted together from about 20-30 mg of bulk tissue using the AllPrep DNA/RNA mini kit. Sequenced material: tumor-adjacent normal liver tissue. These receptors were collected from a man in his forties with primary liver carcinoma and hepatitis B virus infection.

This clonotype was detected many times. This chain joins TRBV11-2 and TRBJ2-3; D is unclear. Trimming shortened V by 5 bases and J by 1 base, and 13 bases separated the two germline ends. The CDR3 is 15 amino acids. The germline CDR1 and CDR2 sequences are SGHAT and FQNNGV. CDR3 sequence: CASSPPPPRTDTQYF. CDR3 bases: TGTGCCAGCAGCCCCCCCCCACCACGCACAGATACGCAGTATTTT. Supplemented by reference TRBV11-2 and TRBJ2-3, the full variable domain reads EAGVAQSPRYKIIEKRQSVAFWCNPISGHATLYWYQQILGQGPKLLIQFQNNGVVDDSQLPKDRFSAERLKGVDSTLKIQPAKLEDSAVYLCASSPPPPRTDTQYFGPGTRLTVL.

This clonotype showed up many times. The J gene is TRBJ2-3, the V gene TRBV29-1; D not certain. The CDR3 contains 12 residues. Between the trimmed V and J ends, which lost 5 bases and 4 bases, there was a span of 10 bases. The germline V gene encodes CDR1 SQVTM and CDR2 ANQGSEA. CDR3 sequence (DNA): TGCAGCGTTTCAGTTCTCGCAGATACGCAGTATTTT. It encodes CSVSVLADTQYF.